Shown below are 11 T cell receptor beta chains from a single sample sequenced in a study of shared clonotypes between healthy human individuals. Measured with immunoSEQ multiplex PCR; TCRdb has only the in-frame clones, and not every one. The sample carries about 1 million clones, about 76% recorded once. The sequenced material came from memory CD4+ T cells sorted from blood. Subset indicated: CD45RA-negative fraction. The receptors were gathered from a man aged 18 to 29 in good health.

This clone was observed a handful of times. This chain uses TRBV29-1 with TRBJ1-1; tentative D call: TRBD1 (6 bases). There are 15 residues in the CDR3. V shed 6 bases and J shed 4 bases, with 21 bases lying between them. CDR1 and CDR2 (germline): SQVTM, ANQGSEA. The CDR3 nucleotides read TGCAGCGTGGCGACCGGGACATCGGGTACCACTGAAGCTTTCTTT. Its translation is CSVATGTSGTTEAFF.

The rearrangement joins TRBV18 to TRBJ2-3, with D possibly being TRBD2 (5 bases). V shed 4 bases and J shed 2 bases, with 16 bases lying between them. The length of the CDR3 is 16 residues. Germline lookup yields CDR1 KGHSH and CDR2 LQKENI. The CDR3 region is CASSQISGEFTDTQYF. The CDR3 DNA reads TGTGCCAGCTCACAAATATCCGGGGAATTCACAGATACGCAGTATTTT.

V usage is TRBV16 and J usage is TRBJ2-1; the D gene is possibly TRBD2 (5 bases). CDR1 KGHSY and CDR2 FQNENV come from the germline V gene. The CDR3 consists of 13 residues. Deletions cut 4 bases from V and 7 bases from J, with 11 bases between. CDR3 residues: CASSLTGSNEQFF. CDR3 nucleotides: TGTGCCAGCAGCCTTACGGGGAGTAATGAGCAGTTCTTC. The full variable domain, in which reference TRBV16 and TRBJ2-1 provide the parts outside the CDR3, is GEEVAQTPKHLVRGEGQKAKLYCAPIKGHSYVFWYQQVLKNEFKFLISFQNENVFDETGMPKERFSAKCLPNSPCSLEIQATKLEDSAVYFCASSLTGSNEQFFGPGTRLTVL.

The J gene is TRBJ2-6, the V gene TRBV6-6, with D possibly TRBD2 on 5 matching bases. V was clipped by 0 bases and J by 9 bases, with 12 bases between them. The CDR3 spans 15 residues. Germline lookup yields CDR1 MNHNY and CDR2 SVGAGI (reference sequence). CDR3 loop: CASSYSVPGYNVLTF. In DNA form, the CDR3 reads TGTGCCAGCAGTTACTCAGTTCCGGGGTACAACGTCCTGACTTTC.

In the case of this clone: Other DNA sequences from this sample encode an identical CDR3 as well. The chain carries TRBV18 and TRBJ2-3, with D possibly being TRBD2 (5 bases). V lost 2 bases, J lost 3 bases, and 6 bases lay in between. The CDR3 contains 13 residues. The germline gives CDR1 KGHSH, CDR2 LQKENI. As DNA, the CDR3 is TGTGCCAGCTCACCAAGGAGGACAGATACGCAGTATTTT. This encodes CASSPRRTDTQYF.

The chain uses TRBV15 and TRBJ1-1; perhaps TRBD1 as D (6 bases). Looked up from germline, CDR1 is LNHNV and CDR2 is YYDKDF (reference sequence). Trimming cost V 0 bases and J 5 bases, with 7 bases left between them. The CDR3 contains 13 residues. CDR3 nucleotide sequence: TGTGCCACCAGCAGAGAACAGGGTACTGAAGCTTTCTTT. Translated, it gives CATSREQGTEAFF.

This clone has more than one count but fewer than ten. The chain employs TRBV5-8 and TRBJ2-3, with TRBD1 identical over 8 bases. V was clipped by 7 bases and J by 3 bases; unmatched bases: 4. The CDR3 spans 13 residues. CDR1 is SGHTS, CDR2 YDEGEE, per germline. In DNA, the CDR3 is TGTGCCAGCGGGAGACAGGGGACAGATACGCAGTATTTT. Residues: CASGRQGTDTQYF.

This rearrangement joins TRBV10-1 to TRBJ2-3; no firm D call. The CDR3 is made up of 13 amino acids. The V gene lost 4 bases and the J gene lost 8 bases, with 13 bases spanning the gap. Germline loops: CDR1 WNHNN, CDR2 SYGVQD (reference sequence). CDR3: CASSGPDGITQYF. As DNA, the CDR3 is TGCGCCAGCAGTGGCCCGGACGGCATTACGCAGTATTTT.

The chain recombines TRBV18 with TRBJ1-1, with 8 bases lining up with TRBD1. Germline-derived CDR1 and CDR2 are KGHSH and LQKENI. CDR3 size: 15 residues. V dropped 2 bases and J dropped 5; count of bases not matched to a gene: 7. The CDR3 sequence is CASSPGSDRATEAFF. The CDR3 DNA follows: TGTGCCAGCTCACCAGGGTCGGACAGGGCGACTGAAGCTTTCTTT.

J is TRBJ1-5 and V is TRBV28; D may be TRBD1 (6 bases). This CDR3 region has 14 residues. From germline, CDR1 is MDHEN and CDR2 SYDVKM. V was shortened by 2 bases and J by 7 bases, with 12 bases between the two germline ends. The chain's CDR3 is CASSLMGGRQPQHF. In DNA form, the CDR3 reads TGTGCCAGCAGTTTAATGGGGGGGCGGCAGCCCCAGCATTTT.

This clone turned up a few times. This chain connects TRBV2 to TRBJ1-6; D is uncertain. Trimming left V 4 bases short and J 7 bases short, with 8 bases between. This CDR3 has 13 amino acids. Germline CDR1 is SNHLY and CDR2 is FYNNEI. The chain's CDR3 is CASSGHLNSPLHF. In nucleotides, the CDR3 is TGTGCCAGCAGTGGACACCTAAATTCACCCCTCCACTTT.